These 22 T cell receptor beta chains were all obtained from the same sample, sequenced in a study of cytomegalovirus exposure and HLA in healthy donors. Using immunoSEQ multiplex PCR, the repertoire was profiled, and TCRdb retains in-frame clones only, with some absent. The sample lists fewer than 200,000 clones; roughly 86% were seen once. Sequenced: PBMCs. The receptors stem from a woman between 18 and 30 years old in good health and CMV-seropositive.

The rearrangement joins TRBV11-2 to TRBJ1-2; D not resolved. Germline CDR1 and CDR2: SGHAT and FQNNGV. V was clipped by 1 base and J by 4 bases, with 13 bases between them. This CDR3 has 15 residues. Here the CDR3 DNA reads TGTGCCAGCAGCTTAGGGAGGGCTGTGGGCTATGGCTACACCTTC. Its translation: CASSLGRAVGYGYTF.

The CDR3 DNA reads TGCGCCAGCCAGGACAGCTCTGGAAACACCATATATTTT. Its translation is CASQDSSGNTIYF. This chain uses TRBV5-1 with TRBJ1-3, with D maybe TRBD1 (6 bases). Germline CDR1 is SGHRS and CDR2 is YFSETQ. The CDR3 runs 13 residues. Deletions cut 7 bases from V and 0 bases from J, with 8 bases between.

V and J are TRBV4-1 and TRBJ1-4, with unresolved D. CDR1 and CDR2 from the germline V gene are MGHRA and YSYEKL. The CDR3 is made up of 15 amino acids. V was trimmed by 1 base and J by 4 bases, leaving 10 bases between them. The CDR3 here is CASSQVHTGNEKLFF. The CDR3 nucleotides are TGCGCCAGCAGCCAAGTCCATACGGGTAATGAAAAACTGTTTTTT.

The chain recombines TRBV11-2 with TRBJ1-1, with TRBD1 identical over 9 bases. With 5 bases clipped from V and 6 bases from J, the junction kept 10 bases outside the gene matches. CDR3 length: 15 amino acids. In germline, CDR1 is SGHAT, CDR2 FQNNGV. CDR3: CASSPRTGEKSEAFF. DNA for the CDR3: TGTGCCAGCAGCCCAAGGACAGGGGAGAAGTCTGAAGCTTTCTTT.

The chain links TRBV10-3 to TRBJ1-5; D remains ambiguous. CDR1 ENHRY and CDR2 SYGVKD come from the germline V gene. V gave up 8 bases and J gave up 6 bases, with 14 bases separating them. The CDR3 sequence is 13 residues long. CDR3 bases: TGTGCCATCCAGCGGAGGGAAGCTCAGCCCCAGCATTTT. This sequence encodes CAIQRREAQPQHF.

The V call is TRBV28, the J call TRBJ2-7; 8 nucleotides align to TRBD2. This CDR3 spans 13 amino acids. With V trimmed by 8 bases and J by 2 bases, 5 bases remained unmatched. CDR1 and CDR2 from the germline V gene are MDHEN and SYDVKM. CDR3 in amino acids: CASLLAATYEQYF. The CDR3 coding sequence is TGTGCCAGCCTACTAGCGGCCACCTACGAGCAGTACTTC. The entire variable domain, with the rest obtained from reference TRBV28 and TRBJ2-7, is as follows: DVKVTQSSRYLVKRTGEKVFLECVQDMDHENMFWYRQDPGLGLRLIYFSYDVKMKEKGDIPEGYSVSREKKERFSLILESASTNQTSMYLCASLLAATYEQYFGPGTRLTVT.

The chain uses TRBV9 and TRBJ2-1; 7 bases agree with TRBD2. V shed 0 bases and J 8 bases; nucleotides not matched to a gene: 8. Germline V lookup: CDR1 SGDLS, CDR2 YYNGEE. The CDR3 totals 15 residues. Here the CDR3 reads CASSVAIAGWYEQFF. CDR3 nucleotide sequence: TGTGCCAGCAGCGTAGCTATAGCGGGCTGGTATGAGCAGTTCTTC.

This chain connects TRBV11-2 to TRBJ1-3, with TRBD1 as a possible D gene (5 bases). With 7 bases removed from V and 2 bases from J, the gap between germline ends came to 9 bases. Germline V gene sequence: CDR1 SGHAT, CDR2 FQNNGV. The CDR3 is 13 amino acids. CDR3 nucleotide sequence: TGTGCCAGCAACGACAGACCTGGAAACACCATATATTTT. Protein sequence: CASNDRPGNTIYF.

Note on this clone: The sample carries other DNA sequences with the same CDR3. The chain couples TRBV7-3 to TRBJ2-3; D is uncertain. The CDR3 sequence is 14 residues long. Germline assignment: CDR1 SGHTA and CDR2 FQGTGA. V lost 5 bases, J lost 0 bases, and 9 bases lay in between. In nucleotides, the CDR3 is TGTGCCAGCAGCCTTTCCGGGAGCACAGATACGCAGTATTTT. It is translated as CASSLSGSTDTQYF.

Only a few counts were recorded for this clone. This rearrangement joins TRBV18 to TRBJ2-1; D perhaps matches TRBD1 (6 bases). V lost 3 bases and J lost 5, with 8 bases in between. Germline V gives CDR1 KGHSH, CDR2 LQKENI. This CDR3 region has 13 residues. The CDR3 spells CASSPRQDNEQFF. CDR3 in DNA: TGTGCCAGCTCACCCCGACAGGACAATGAGCAGTTCTTC.

The CDR3 coding sequence is TGTGCCAGCCAGATAGCCACTGAAGCTTTCTTT. Amino acid sequence: CASQIATEAFF. V gene TRBV28 combines with J gene TRBJ1-1; no clear D gene. V lost 8 bases, J lost 4 bases, and 8 bases lay in between. Germline CDR1 MDHEN, CDR2 SYDVKM. The CDR3 sequence is 11 residues long.

CDR3 coding DNA: TGTGCCAGCAGCCAGGCCGGGACAGCCGGTGAAGCTTTCTTT. Residues: CASSQAGTAGEAFF. The chain couples TRBV7-9 to TRBJ1-1; TRBD1 aligns across 7 bases. Trimming cost V 5 bases and J 7 bases; bases outside gene matches: 10. Germline CDR1 SEHNR, CDR2 FQNEAQ (reference sequence). This CDR3 spans 14 amino acids.

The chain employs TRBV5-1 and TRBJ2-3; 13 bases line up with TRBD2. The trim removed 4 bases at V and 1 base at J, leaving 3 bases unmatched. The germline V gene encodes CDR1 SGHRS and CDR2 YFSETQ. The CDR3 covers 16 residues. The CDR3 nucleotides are TGCGCCAGCAGCATCGGACTAGCGGGGGGCACAGATACGCAGTATTTT. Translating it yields CASSIGLAGGTDTQYF.

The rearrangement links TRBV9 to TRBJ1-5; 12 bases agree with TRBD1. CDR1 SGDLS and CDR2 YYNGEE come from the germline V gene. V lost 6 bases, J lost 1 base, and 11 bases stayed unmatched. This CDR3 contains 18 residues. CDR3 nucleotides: TGTGCCAGCACGAACCGGGACAGGGGGCGCGTAAGCAATCAGCCCCAGCATTTT. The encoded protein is CASTNRDRGRVSNQPQHF.

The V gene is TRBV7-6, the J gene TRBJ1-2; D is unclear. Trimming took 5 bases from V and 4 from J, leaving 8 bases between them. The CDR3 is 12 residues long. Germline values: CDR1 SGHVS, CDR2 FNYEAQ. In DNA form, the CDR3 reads TGTGCCAGCAGCCCAGGAACCTATGGCTACACCTTC. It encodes CASSPGTYGYTF.

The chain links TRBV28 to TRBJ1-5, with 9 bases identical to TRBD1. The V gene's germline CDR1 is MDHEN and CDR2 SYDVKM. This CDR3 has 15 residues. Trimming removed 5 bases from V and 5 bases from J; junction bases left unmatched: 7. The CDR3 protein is CASSPGTGLYQPQHF. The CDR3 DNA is TGTGCCAGCAGTCCCGGGACAGGGCTTTATCAGCCCCAGCATTTT.

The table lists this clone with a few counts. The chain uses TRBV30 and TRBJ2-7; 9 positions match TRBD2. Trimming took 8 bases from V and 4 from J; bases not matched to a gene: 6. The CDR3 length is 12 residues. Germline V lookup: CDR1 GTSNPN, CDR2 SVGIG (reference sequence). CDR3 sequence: CATASGRYEQYF. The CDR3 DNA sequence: TGTGCCACCGCGAGCGGGAGGTACGAGCAGTACTTC.

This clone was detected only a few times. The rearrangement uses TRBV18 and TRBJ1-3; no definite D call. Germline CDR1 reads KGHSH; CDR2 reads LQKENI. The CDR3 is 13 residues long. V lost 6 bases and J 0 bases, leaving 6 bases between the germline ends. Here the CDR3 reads CASSLNSGNTIYF. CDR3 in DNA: TGTGCCAGCTCCCTTAACTCTGGAAACACCATATATTTT.

CDR3 nucleotides: TGTGCCAGCAGTTACTCGGAGGGGATATATGGCTACACCTTC. Protein sequence: CASSYSEGIYGYTF. J is TRBJ1-2 and V is TRBV6-5; D is possibly TRBD1 (5 bases). Germline values: CDR1 MNHEY, CDR2 SVGAGI. V lost 0 bases and J 5 bases, leaving 10 bases between the germline ends. The CDR3 totals 14 residues.

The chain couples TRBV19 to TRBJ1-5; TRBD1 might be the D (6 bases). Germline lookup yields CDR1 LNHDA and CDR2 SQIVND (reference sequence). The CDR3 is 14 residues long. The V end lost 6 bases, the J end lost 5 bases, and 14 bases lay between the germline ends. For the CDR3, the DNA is TGTGCCAGTAGGACAGCACAGGGATATCAGCCCCAGCATTTT. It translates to CASRTAQGYQPQHF.

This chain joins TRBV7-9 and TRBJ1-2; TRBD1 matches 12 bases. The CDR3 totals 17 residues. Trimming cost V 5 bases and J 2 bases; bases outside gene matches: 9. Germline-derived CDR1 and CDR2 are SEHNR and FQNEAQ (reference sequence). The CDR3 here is CASSPAAGTGGNYGYTF. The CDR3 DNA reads TGTGCCAGCAGCCCCGCTGCCGGGACAGGGGGCAACTATGGCTACACCTTC.

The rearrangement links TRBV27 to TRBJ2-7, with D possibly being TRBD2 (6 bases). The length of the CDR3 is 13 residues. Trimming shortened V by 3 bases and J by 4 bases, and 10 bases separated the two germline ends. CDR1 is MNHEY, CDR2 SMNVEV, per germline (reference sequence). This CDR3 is CASSLSTSYEQYF. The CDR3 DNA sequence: TGTGCCAGCAGTTTGTCGACTAGTTACGAGCAGTACTTC.